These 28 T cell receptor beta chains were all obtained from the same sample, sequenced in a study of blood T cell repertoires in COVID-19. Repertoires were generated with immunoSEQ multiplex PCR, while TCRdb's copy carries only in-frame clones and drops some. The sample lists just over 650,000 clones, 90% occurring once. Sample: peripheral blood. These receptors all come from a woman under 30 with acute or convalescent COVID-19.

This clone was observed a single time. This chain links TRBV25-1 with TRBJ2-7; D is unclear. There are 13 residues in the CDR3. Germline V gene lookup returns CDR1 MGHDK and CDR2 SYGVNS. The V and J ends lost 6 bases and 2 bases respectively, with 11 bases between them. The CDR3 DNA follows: TGTGCCAGCAGCCGCTATGGAGCCTACGAGCAGTACTTC. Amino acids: CASSRYGAYEQYF.

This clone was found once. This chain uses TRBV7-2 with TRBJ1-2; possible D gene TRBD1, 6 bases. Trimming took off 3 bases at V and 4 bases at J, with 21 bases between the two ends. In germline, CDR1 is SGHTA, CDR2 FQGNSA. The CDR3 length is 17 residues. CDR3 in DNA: TGTGCCAGCAGCTTGGGCCCCCTGGCAGGGGAAAGCTATGGCTACACCTTC. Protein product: CASSLGPLAGESYGYTF.

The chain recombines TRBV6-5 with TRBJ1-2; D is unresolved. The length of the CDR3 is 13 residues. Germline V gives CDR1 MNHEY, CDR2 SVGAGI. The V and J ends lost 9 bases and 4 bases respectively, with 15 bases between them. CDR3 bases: TGTGCCAGTCGAGGCGCTTCGGGCTATGGCTACACCTTC. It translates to CASRGASGYGYTF.

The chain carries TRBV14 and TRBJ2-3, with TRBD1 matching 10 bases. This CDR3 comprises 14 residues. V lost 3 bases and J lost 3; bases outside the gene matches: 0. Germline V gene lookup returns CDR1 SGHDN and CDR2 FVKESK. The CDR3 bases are TGTGCCAGCAGCCAGGGACAGGGGACAGATACGCAGTATTTT. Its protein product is CASSQGQGTDTQYF.

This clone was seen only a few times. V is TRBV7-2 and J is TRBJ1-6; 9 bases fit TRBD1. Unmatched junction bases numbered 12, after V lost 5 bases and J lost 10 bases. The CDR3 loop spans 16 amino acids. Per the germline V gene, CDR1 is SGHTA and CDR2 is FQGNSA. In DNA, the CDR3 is TGTGCCAGCAGCCCCGGCAAGACAGGGGGGAAATCACCCCTCCACTTT. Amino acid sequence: CASSPGKTGGKSPLHF. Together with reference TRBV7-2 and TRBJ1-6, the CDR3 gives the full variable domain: GAGVSQSPSNKVTEKGKDVELRCDPISGHTALYWYRQSLGQGLEFLIYFQGNSAPDKSGLPSDRFSAERTGGSVSTLTIQRTQQEDSAVYLCASSPGKTGGKSPLHFGNGTRLTVT.

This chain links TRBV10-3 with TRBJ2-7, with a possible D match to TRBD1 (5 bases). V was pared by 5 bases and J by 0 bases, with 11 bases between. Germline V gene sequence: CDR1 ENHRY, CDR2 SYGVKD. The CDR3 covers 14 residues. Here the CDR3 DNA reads TGTGCCATCAGTTTACAGGAATTCTCCTACGAGCAGTACTTC. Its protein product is CAISLQEFSYEQYF.

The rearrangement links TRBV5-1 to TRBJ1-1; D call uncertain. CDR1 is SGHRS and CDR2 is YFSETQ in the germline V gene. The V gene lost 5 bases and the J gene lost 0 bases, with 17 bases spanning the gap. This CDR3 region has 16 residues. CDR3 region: CASSSHPRGLNTEAFF. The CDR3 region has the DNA TGCGCCAGCAGTTCACATCCACGGGGATTGAACACTGAAGCTTTCTTT.

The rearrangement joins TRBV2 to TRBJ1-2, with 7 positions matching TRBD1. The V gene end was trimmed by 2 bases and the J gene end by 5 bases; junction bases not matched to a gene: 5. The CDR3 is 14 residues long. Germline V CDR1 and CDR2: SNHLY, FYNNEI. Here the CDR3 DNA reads TGTGCCAGCAGTGAAAAGACAGGGAAGTATGGCTACACCTTC. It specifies CASSEKTGKYGYTF.

The CDR3 protein is CASSPQAGSTRTGELFF. CDR3 bases: TGTGCCAGCTCACCCCAGGCCGGTTCGACCCGGACCGGGGAGCTGTTTTTT. The chain carries TRBV18 and TRBJ2-2; no reliable D call. Trimming took off 3 bases at V and 5 bases at J, with 19 bases between the two ends. This CDR3 is 17 amino acids long. The germline CDR1 and CDR2 sequences are KGHSH and LQKENI.

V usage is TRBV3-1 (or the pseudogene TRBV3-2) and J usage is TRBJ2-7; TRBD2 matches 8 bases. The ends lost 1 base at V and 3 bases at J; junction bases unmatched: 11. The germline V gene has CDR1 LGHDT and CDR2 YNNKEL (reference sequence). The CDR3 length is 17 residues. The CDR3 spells CASSQAVGGGPDYEQYF. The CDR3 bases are TGTGCCAGCAGCCAAGCAGTGGGCGGGGGGCCCGACTACGAGCAGTACTTC.

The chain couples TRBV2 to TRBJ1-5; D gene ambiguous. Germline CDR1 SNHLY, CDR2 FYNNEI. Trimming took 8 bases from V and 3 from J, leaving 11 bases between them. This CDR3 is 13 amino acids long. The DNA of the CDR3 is TGTGCCAGCGCAACTGAGTTCAATCAGCCCCAGCATTTT. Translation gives CASATEFNQPQHF.

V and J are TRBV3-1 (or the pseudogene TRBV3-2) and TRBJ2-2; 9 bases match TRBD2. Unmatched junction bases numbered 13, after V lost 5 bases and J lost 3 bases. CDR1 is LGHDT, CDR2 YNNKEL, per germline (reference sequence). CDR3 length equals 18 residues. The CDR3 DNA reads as TGTGCCAGCAGCGGGGGCGCGGCGGGGGGGCTTGACACCGGGGAGCTGTTTTTT. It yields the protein CASSGGAAGGLDTGELFF.

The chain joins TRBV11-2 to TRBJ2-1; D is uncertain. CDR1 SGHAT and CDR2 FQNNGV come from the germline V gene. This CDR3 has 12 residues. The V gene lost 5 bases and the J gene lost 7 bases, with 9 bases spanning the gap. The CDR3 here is CASSPRLNEQFF. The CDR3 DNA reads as TGTGCCAGCAGCCCCCGTTTGAATGAGCAGTTCTTC.

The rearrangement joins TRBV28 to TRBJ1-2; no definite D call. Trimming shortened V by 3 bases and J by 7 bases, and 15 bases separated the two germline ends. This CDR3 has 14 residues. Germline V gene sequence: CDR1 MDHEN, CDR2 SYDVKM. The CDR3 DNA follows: TGTGCCAGCAGTTTCCCCCACGGTCCGGGTGGCTACACCTTC. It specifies CASSFPHGPGGYTF.

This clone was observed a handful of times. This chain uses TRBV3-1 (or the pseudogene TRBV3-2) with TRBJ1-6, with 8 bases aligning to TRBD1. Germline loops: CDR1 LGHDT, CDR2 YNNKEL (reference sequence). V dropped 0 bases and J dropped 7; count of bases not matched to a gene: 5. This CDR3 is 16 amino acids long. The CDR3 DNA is TGTGCCAGCAGCCAAGATTCAACAGGGGGAAATTCACCCCTCCACTTT. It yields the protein CASSQDSTGGNSPLHF.

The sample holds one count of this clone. In DNA form, the CDR3 reads TGTGCCAGCAGCCAAGAGCGGGTCGCGGCTAATGGCTACACCTTC. Its translation is CASSQERVAANGYTF. The rearrangement links TRBV4-2 to TRBJ1-2, with D unclear. Looked up from germline, CDR1 is LGHNA and CDR2 is YNFKEQ. The V end was cut by 0 bases, the J end by 6 bases, with 14 bases between. The CDR3 length is 15 residues.

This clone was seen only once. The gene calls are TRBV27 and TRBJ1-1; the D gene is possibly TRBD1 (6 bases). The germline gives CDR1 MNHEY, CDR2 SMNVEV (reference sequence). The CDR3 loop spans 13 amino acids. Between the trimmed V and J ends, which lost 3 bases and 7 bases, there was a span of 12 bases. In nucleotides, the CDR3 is TGTGCCAGCAGTTTTAATACAGGGTTTGAAGCTTTCTTT. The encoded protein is CASSFNTGFEAFF.

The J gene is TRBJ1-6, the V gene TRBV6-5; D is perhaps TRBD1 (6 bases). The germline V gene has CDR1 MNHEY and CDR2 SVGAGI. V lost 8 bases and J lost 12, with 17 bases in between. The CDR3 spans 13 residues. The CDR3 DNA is TGTGCCAGCTTCGGGGACACGGTGCGACCCCTCCACTTT. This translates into CASFGDTVRPLHF.

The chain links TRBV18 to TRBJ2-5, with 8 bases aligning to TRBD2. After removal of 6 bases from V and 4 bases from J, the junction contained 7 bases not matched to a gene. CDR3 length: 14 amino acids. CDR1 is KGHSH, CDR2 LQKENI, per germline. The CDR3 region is CASSLRGGRETQYF. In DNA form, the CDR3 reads TGTGCCAGCTCGCTTCGGGGGGGCCGAGAGACCCAGTACTTC. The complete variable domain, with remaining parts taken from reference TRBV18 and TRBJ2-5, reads NAGVMQNPRHLVRRRGQEARLRCSPMKGHSHVYWYRQLPEEGLKFMVYLQKENIIDESGMPKERFSAEFPKEGPSILRIQQVVRGDSAAYFCASSLRGGRETQYFGPGTRLLVL.

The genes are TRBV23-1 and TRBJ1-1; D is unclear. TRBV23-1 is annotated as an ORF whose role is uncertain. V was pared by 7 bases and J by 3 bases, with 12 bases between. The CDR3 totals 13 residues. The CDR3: CASTPPEDTEAFF. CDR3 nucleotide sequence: TGCGCCAGCACTCCTCCCGAGGACACTGAAGCTTTCTTT.

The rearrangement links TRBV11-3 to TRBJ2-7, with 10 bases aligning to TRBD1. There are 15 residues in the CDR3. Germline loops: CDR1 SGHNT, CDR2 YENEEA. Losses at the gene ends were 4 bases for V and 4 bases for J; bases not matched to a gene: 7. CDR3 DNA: TGTGCCAGCAGCTGGGGGACAGGGGCGGGATACGAGCAGTACTTC. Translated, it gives CASSWGTGAGYEQYF. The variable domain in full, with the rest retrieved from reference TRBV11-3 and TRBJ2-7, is EAGVVQSPRYKIIEKKQPVAFWCNPISGHNTLYWYLQNLGQGPELLIRYENEEAVDDSQLPKDRFSAERLKGVDSTLKIQPAELGDSAVYLCASSWGTGAGYEQYFGPGTRLTVT.

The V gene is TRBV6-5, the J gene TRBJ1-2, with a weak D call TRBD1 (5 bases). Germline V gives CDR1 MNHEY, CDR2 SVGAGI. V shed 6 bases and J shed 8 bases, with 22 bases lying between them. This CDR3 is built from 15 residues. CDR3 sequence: CASRAPGGAKMGYTF. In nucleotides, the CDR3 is TGTGCCAGCAGGGCCCCCGGCGGGGCAAAAATGGGCTACACCTTC.

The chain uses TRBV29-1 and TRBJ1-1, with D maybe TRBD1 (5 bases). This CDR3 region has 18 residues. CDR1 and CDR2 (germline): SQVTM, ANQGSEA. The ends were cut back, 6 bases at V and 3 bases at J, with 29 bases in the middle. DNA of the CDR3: TGCAGCGTGCGAACCCCGAGGTGGGGCACGATGATGGACACTGAAGCTTTCTTT. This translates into CSVRTPRWGTMMDTEAFF.

Here the CDR3 reads CASSYFLYGYTF. For the CDR3, the DNA is TGTGCCAGCAGTTATTTCCTCTATGGCTACACCTTC. The chain links TRBV6-2 or TRBV6-3 to TRBJ1-2; D gene uncertain. V was shortened by 3 bases and J by 4 bases, with 6 bases between the two germline ends. The CDR3 extends over 12 amino acids. Germline CDR1 reads MNHEY; CDR2 reads SVGEGT.

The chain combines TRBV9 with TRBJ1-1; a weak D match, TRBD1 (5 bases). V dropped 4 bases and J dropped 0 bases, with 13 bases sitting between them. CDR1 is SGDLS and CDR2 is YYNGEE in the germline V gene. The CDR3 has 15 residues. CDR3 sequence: CASSPLGAMNTEAFF. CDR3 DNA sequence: TGTGCCAGCAGCCCCCTAGGGGCTATGAACACTGAAGCTTTCTTT.

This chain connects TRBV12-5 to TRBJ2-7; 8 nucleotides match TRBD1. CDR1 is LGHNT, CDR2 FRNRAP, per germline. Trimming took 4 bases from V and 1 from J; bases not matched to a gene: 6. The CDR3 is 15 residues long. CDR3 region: CASGSGGPDSYEQYF. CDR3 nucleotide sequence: TGTGCTAGTGGTTCAGGGGGCCCAGATTCCTACGAGCAGTACTTC.

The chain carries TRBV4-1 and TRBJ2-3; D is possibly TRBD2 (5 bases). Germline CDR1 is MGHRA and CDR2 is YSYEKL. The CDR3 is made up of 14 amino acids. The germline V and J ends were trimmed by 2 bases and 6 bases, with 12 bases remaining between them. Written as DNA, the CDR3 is TGCGCCAGCAGCCAACCCGTACGGACTGATACGCAGTATTTT. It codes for CASSQPVRTDTQYF.

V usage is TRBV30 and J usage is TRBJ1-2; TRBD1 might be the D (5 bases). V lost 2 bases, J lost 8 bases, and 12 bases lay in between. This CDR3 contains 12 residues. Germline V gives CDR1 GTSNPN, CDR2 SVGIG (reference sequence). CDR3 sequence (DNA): TGTGCCTGGAGTAAGGGGACTGGGGGCTACACCTTC. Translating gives CAWSKGTGGYTF.